The T cell receptor (beta chain) under discussion was sequenced for a study of CD8 T cells in ankylosing spondylitis. Overall study results and limits: Earlier studies detected some motif variants in reactive arthritis synovial fluid and blood.

The trim removed 3 bases at V and 9 bases at J, leaving 2 bases unmatched. This CDR3 region has 13 residues. Germline V lookup: CDR1 KGHDR, CDR2 SFDVKD. As the method for making TCR beta libraries, quantitative 5'-RACE with molecular barcodes was used. TCRdb used MiXCR to reprocess the 5' RACE reads, holding one entry per CDR3 protein. The table has 200,000 to 250,000 distinct CDR3 sequences, more than 25% seen once. To note about this clonotype: The antigen remains undetermined.

This clonotype originated in a male donor with ankylosing spondylitis or in good health (not recorded which). The specimen sequenced was blood, either unsorted or a sorted T cell fraction (not recorded which). This chain joins TRBV24-1 and TRBJ2-1, with 9 bases identical to TRBD1. DNA for the CDR3: TGTGCCACCAGTGATGGGGACAGGGTTGAGCAGTTCTTC. Its protein product is CATSDGDRVEQFF.